This T cell receptor (beta chain) was recorded in a study of blood T cell repertoires in COVID-19 (dated by TCRdb to 2018 to 2021). About the study as a whole: Collaborator samples came from the United States, Italy and Spain and covered acute and convalescent phases of COVID-19. The samples were drawn from the first 160 participants of the ongoing ImmuneRACE study and from 950 to 1,500 subjects provided by 6 global collaborators. The material from the prospective study consisted of cDNA or gDNA derived from T cells, B-cell-depleted T cells, or PBMCs. Sample metadata almost always included a de-identified subject ID, COVID-19 status, age in years and sex. The dataset comprised deeply sampled blood TCRbeta repertoires from subjects exposed to, actively infected with, or recovered from COVID-19. Where HLA class I and class II types were available, the types were taken from metadata supplied by the sample provider, not from assay-based typing. The repertoires were made available in a free public database intended to serve as a resource for research on the immune response to SARS-CoV-2. Overall results and qualifications from the work: The amount of clinical and demographic metadata varied by source and participant and was provided uncurated.

Inclusive of the bounding cysteine and phenylalanine, the CDR3 is 17 residues long. Solely the CDR3 DNA is kept, with 51 bases framed from the first base. V has 3 bases trimmed and J has 0 bases trimmed; junction bases matching no gene number 7. The germline V gene sets CDR1 to KGHSH and CDR2 to LQKENI. Each collaborating institution followed its own protocols to collect whole blood in K2EDTA tubes. Collaborator samples were shipped for TCRbeta analysis as frozen whole blood, isolated PBMCs, or DNA extracted from either sample type. The immunoSEQ Assay, a bias-controlled multiplex PCR, was used to amplify TCRbeta CDR3 regions from genomic DNA. The study's processing was this. Within the assay, amplification of reference gene primers was used to estimate how many nucleated cells each sample contained. Sequence reads were collapsed and filtered to measure the absolute abundance of every unique TCRbeta CDR3 rearrangement. For each sample, productive Simpson clonality was calculated as the square root of Simpson's diversity index across productive rearrangements. TCRdb provides this immuneACCESS table in a form limited to in-frame rearrangements. Some clones are lacking; in checked studies, under half of them reflect an unresolved V gene, and why the rest are absent is not known. V, J and clone size are those of that table, while D and trimming were read from the DNA. This sample has some 190,000 clones in its table, and roughly 85% of those were observed once. Together, the top ten hold roughly 9.7% of the sample.

The sample holds one count of this clone. It has no known antigen specificity. No clone much larger than this one lies a single base away; base qualities are absent. The sample taken for sequencing was peripheral blood. The receptor comes from a human donor with active or convalescent COVID-19. The donor label of this sample is uncertain. The chain links TRBV18 with TRBJ2-4; 8 bases in between match TRBD1. DNA sequence: TGTGCCAGCTCACCGTTTACAGGGGGGCAAGCCAAAAACATTCAGTACTTC. This is translated as CASSPFTGGQAKNIQYF.